Sequencing of this T cell receptor (beta chain) was carried out in a study of CD8 T cells in Susac syndrome. Study observations and caveats: Peak Susac CD8+ clonal expansion occurred in TEMRA cells and active patients.

Reverse transcription of 0.5 to 1 ug RNA used random hexamers. TCRdb recomputed calls from the immunoSEQ multiplex PCR reads with MiXCR, one row per CDR3 protein. The sample has roughly 80,000 distinct CDR3 sequences, roughly 94% seen once. V lost 5 bases, J lost 3 bases, and 13 bases lay in between. The CDR3 contains 15 residues. Germline V lookup: CDR1 PRHDT, CDR2 FYEKMQ (reference sequence). This clonotype was counted once. No antigen is known for it. The receptor comes from a human donor with Susac syndrome. Sequencing was done on a sample of CD8+ T cells from PBMCs. J is TRBJ1-4 and V is TRBV13; D unresolved. CDR3 region: CASSQGRSSNEKLFF. The CDR3 DNA reads as TGTGCCAGCAGCCAAGGACGGAGCTCTAATGAAAAACTGTTTTTT.